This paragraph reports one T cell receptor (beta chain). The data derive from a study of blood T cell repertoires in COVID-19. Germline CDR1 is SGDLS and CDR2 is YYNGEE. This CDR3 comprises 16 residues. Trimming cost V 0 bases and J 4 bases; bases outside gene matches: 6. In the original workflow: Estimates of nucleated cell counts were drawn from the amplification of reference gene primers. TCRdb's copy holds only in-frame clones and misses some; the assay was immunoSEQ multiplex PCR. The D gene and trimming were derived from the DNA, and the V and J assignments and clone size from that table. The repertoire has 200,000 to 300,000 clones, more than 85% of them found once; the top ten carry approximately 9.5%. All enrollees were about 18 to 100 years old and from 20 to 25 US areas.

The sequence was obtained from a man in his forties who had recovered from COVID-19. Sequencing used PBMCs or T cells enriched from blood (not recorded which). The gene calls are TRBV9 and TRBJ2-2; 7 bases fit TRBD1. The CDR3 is CASSVEGGGGTGELFF. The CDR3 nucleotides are TGTGCCAGCAGCGTAGAAGGGGGCGGTGGCACCGGGGAGCTGTTTTTT.